The 21 T cell receptor beta chains below come from one sample, sequenced in a study of T cell clones after liver transplantation. Profiled with immunoSEQ multiplex PCR; TCRdb holds only in-frame clones, not every one. Altogether 77,000 or so clones are present, roughly 80% being singletons, with the ten largest covering approximately 0.81%. The specimen was CD4+ T cells from blood, collected 12 months after liver transplant. The receptor set was obtained from a human patient who received a liver transplant. The graft donor may have given rise to some T cells.

DNA of the CDR3: TGTGCCAGCTCACCAAATCTTGTTCGGACGGGAGGGGTCGGGAGCACCGGGGAGCTGTTTTTT. Its translation is CASSPNLVRTGGVGSTGELFF. This chain connects TRBV18 to TRBJ2-2, with TRBD2 matching 8 bases. V dropped 2 bases and J dropped 4; count of bases not matched to a gene: 21. The CDR3 extends over 21 amino acids. Per germline, CDR1 KGHSH and CDR2 LQKENI.

The gene calls are TRBV28 and TRBJ1-5; D not resolved. Germline V lookup: CDR1 MDHEN, CDR2 SYDVKM. The CDR3 extends over 13 amino acids. Deletions cut 6 bases from V and 6 bases from J, with 12 bases between. This CDR3 reads CASSTPHLQPQHF. For the CDR3, the DNA is TGTGCCAGCAGCACCCCTCACCTTCAGCCCCAGCATTTT. The full variable domain, its missing parts supplied by reference TRBV28 and TRBJ1-5, is DVKVTQSSRYLVKRTGEKVFLECVQDMDHENMFWYRQDPGLGLRLIYFSYDVKMKEKGDIPEGYSVSREKKERFSLILESASTNQTSMYLCASSTPHLQPQHFGDGTRLSIL.

The CDR3 region is CASSTTGYHGYTF. DNA for the CDR3: TGTGCCAGCAGTACGACAGGTTATCATGGCTACACCTTC. This chain joins TRBV6-5 and TRBJ1-2, with TRBD1 as a possible D gene (6 bases). This CDR3 contains 13 residues. V lost 5 bases to trimming and J lost 6 bases, with 13 bases between them. Germline V gene sequence: CDR1 MNHEY, CDR2 SVGAGI.

The chain has TRBV5-1 and TRBJ2-1, with a possible D match to TRBD1 (5 bases). Trimming took off 4 bases at V and 0 bases at J, with 11 bases between the two ends. The CDR3 is 15 amino acids. Germline CDR1 reads SGHRS; CDR2 reads YFSETQ. The chain's CDR3 is CASSPGHFSYNEQFF. The CDR3 region has the DNA TGCGCCAGCAGCCCCGGACACTTCTCCTACAATGAGCAGTTCTTC.

This clone was counted only a few times. V and J are TRBV14 and TRBJ2-5; 15 positions match TRBD2. J gave up 4 bases and V 4 bases, and 13 bases lay outside the gene matches. Germline V gene data show CDR1 as SGHDN and CDR2 as FVKESK. The CDR3 is 19 residues long. In DNA, the CDR3 is TGTGCCAGCAGCCGGGGGGGCAGGGGACTAGCGGGAGGAAGAGAGACCCAGTACTTC. The encoded protein is CASSRGGRGLAGGRETQYF.

This chain links TRBV28 with TRBJ2-7; D gene uncertain. The CDR3 length is 13 residues. Germline V gene sequence: CDR1 MDHEN, CDR2 SYDVKM. Trimming cost V 7 bases and J 3 bases, with 13 bases left between them. CDR3 in amino acids: CASTSEFSYEQYF. CDR3 bases: TGTGCCAGCACCTCCGAGTTCAGCTACGAGCAGTACTTC.

The chain joins TRBV28 to TRBJ2-7; D is uncertain. Trimming pared 2 bases from V and 3 bases from J, leaving 8 bases between. The germline CDR1 and CDR2 sequences are MDHEN and SYDVKM. The CDR3 has 13 residues. CDR3 DNA sequence: TGTGCCAGCAGTTTACCACAAGACTACGAGCAGTACTTC. Protein sequence: CASSLPQDYEQYF.

The gene calls are TRBV5-1 and TRBJ2-2; 10 positions match TRBD1. Per germline, CDR1 SGHRS and CDR2 YFSETQ. This CDR3 spans 16 amino acids. V lost 2 bases to trimming and J lost 5 bases; unmatched junction nucleotides: 6. DNA of the CDR3: TGCGCCAGCAGCTTTATCGACAGGGGGCAAACCGGGGAGCTGTTTTTT. Protein sequence: CASSFIDRGQTGELFF.

The CDR3 protein is CASSSGTGIHEQYF. For the CDR3, the DNA is TGTGCCAGCAGTTCCGGGACAGGGATCCACGAGCAGTACTTC. This chain connects TRBV28 to TRBJ2-7, with TRBD1 matching over 9 bases. V lost 4 bases to trimming and J lost 5 bases; unmatched junction nucleotides: 6. The CDR3 has 14 residues. Germline CDR1 reads MDHEN; CDR2 reads SYDVKM.

This clone turned up a few times. The V call is TRBV4-1, the J call TRBJ2-3; D call uncertain. The length of the CDR3 is 15 residues. Trimming pared 1 base from V and 9 bases from J, leaving 17 bases between. Germline CDR1 reads MGHRA; CDR2 reads YSYEKL. CDR3 bases: TGCGCCAGCAGCCAAGTCGTGGTTAGCTCGAACACGCAGTATTTT. This translates into CASSQVVVSSNTQYF.

The V call is TRBV28, the J call TRBJ1-2; D call uncertain. Germline lookup yields CDR1 MDHEN and CDR2 SYDVKM. The CDR3 has 13 amino acids. Between the trimmed V and J ends, which lost 5 bases and 2 bases, there was a span of 9 bases. CDR3 amino acids: CASSPPYNYGYTF. The CDR3 DNA is TGTGCCAGCAGTCCCCCTTACAACTATGGCTACACCTTC.

This clone is classed as medium-sized. This chain links TRBV4-3 with TRBJ2-7; 7 bases are a match to TRBD2. With V trimmed by 3 bases and J by 6 bases, 8 bases remained unmatched. Germline V gives CDR1 LGHNA, CDR2 YSLEER. The CDR3 has 14 residues. The CDR3 spells CASSQDWTSGEQYF. The CDR3 nucleotides read TGCGCCAGCAGCCAGGACTGGACTAGTGGCGAGCAGTACTTC.

The chain employs TRBV11-3 and TRBJ2-2, with TRBD1 matching 11 bases. V shed 6 bases, J shed 0 bases, and the junction held 12 bases outside the gene matches. The CDR3 has 19 residues. Per the germline V gene, CDR1 is SGHNT and CDR2 is YENEEA. CDR3 sequence: CASSPPGTGGIPNTGELFF. For the CDR3, the DNA is TGTGCCAGCAGTCCCCCGGGGACAGGGGGAATCCCGAACACCGGGGAGCTGTTTTTT.

The V gene is TRBV6-1, the J gene TRBJ2-2; no firm D call. Trimming stripped 7 bases from V and 1 base from J, with 7 bases between. The CDR3 is 13 amino acids. Germline values: CDR1 MNHNS, CDR2 SASEGT. CDR3 region: CASKGRNTGELFF. Written as DNA, the CDR3 is TGTGCCAGCAAGGGCAGGAACACCGGGGAGCTGTTTTTT.

The V and J genes are TRBV28 and TRBJ1-1; the D gene is possibly TRBD1 (5 bases). V was pared by 5 bases and J by 0 bases, with 16 bases between. CDR1 and CDR2 from the germline V gene are MDHEN and SYDVKM. The CDR3 runs to 16 residues. The CDR3 here is CASSIGGKPVNTEAFF. In nucleotides, the CDR3 is TGTGCCAGCAGTATTGGGGGTAAGCCAGTGAACACTGAAGCTTTCTTT. The variable domain in full, completed from reference TRBV28 and TRBJ1-1, reads DVKVTQSSRYLVKRTGEKVFLECVQDMDHENMFWYRQDPGLGLRLIYFSYDVKMKEKGDIPEGYSVSREKKERFSLILESASTNQTSMYLCASSIGGKPVNTEAFFGQGTRLTVV.

The chain is built from TRBV19 and TRBJ1-4; D uncertain. Per germline, CDR1 LNHDA and CDR2 SQIVND (reference sequence). V gave up 5 bases and J gave up 0 bases, with 13 bases separating them. The length of the CDR3 is 16 residues. CDR3 bases: TGTGCCAGTAGTCCGACACCAGCCGCAACTAATGAAAAACTGTTTTTT. It yields the protein CASSPTPAATNEKLFF.

This clone was seen once. The V and J genes are TRBV19 and TRBJ1-5; perhaps TRBD1 as D (5 bases). This CDR3 contains 14 residues. With 3 bases removed from V and 5 bases from J, the gap between germline ends came to 11 bases. Germline-derived CDR1 and CDR2 are LNHDA and SQIVND (reference sequence). The CDR3 DNA reads as TGTGCCAGTAGTATTTGGGGCGTGGATCAGCCCCAGCATTTT. Translated, it gives CASSIWGVDQPQHF.

The J gene is TRBJ2-7, the V gene TRBV5-1; D ambiguous. This CDR3 has 14 residues. V lost 0 bases and J lost 0, with 7 bases in between. The V gene's germline CDR1 is SGHRS and CDR2 YFSETQ. The DNA of the CDR3 is TGCGCCAGCAGCTTGGGGCAGAGCTCCTACGAGCAGTACTTC. It codes for CASSLGQSSYEQYF.

V is TRBV5-1 and J is TRBJ2-2; D unresolved. Trimming stripped 0 bases from V and 0 bases from J, with 3 bases between. The CDR3 spans 14 residues. CDR1 is SGHRS, CDR2 YFSETQ, per germline. CDR3 region: CASSLAANTGELFF. The DNA of the CDR3 is TGCGCCAGCAGCTTGGCGGCGAACACCGGGGAGCTGTTTTTT.

This rearrangement joins TRBV28 to TRBJ2-3, with D unclear. The ends were cut back, 3 bases at V and 8 bases at J, with 6 bases in the middle. The germline V gene encodes CDR1 MDHEN and CDR2 SYDVKM. CDR3 length equals 11 residues. CDR3 loop: CASSLTLTQYF. CDR3 DNA sequence: TGTGCCAGCAGTTTGACTCTTACGCAGTATTTT.

The chain couples TRBV28 to TRBJ2-7; D might be TRBD1 or TRBD2, each matching 5 bases. The CDR3 sequence is 14 residues long. The germline gives CDR1 MDHEN, CDR2 SYDVKM. V lost 2 bases to trimming and J lost 2 bases, with 10 bases between them. This CDR3 reads CASSLLRGTYEQYF. CDR3 coding DNA: TGTGCCAGCAGTTTACTTCGGGGCACCTACGAGCAGTACTTC.